One sample yielded the 11 T cell receptor beta chains listed below, sequenced in a study of cytomegalovirus exposure and HLA in healthy donors. Primers: 60 Vbeta forward and 13 Jbeta reverse. Assay used: immunoSEQ multiplex PCR; TCRdb lists only in-frame clones, some missing. In the table there are about 130,000 clones, roughly 76% of which are singletons. Input material: PBMCs. The source of these receptors is a woman in her sixties in good health and CMV-seropositive.

DNA for the CDR3: TGTGCTAGTGGTTTGGCTGACACCATATATTTT. This translates into CASGLADTIYF. V and J are TRBV12-5 and TRBJ1-3, with unresolved D. This CDR3 spans 11 amino acids. Germline V gene lookup returns CDR1 LGHNT and CDR2 FRNRAP. V was clipped by 1 base and J by 8 bases, with 3 bases between them. Full variable domain (rest looked up from reference TRBV12-5 and TRBJ1-3): DARVTQTPRHKVTEMGQEVTMRCQPILGHNTVFWYRQTMMQGLELLAYFRNRAPLDDSGMPKDRFSAEMPDATLATLKIQPSEPRDSAVYFCASGLADTIYFGEGSWLTVV.

This clone was found a few times. V is TRBV10-3 and J is TRBJ2-7, with 9 bases fitting TRBD1. Germline CDR1 is ENHRY and CDR2 is SYGVKD. The CDR3 contains 17 residues. With 4 bases clipped from V and 5 bases from J, the junction kept 15 bases outside the gene matches. CDR3 sequence (DNA): TGTGCCATCAGTGGGCGTGATGGAGGGACAGGGAGCGACGAGCAGTACTTC. Protein: CAISGRDGGTGSDEQYF.

This clone appeared once. This rearrangement joins TRBV6-6 to TRBJ2-7, with 7 nucleotides matching TRBD1. The V gene end was trimmed by 6 bases and the J gene end by 6 bases; junction bases not matched to a gene: 11. Looked up from germline, CDR1 is MNHNY and CDR2 is SVGAGI (reference sequence). There are 14 residues in the CDR3. The CDR3 nucleotides are TGTGCCAGCAGCAGACAGGGTTCGCCTAGCGAGCAGTACTTC. Its protein product is CASSRQGSPSEQYF.

The V and J genes are TRBV19 and TRBJ1-3, with D tentatively TRBD1 (5 bases). V lost 8 bases and J lost 4, with 18 bases in between. CDR3 length equals 15 residues. Germline V gives CDR1 LNHDA, CDR2 SQIVND (reference sequence). Here the CDR3 DNA reads TGTGCCAGTCAATCCGCAGGGTCGTCGGGAAACACCATATATTTT. Encoded protein: CASQSAGSSGNTIYF.

The chain uses TRBV19 and TRBJ1-5; 7 bases are a match to TRBD1. Germline V gives CDR1 LNHDA, CDR2 SQIVND (reference sequence). The V gene end was trimmed by 4 bases and the J gene end by 5 bases; junction bases not matched to a gene: 5. The CDR3 sequence is 14 residues long. CDR3 DNA: TGTGCCAGTAGTAGGGACAGCATTGATCAGCCCCAGCATTTT. Protein sequence: CASSRDSIDQPQHF.

The gene calls are TRBV27 and TRBJ1-2, with 9 bases lining up with TRBD1. V lost 4 bases and J lost 0; bases outside the gene matches: 12. Germline V gene sequence: CDR1 MNHEY, CDR2 SMNVEV (reference sequence). This CDR3 contains 18 residues. The CDR3 bases are TGTGCCAGCAGTTCAACTCGACCGGACAGGGGAGCTAACTATGGCTACACCTTC. It encodes CASSSTRPDRGANYGYTF.

V and J are TRBV6-5 and TRBJ2-1; D might be TRBD1 (6 bases). The V end lost 1 base, the J end lost 15 bases, and 16 bases lay between the germline ends. Germline V gives CDR1 MNHEY, CDR2 SVGAGI. CDR3 length: 13 residues. The CDR3 region is CASSYFNREKVFF. The DNA for the CDR3 is TGTGCCAGCAGTTACTTCAACAGGGAGAAGGTGTTCTTC.

This clone has only a few counts. This sequence joins TRBV18 and TRBJ1-5, with TRBD1 matching over 9 bases. The CDR3 loop spans 14 amino acids. Germline CDR1 KGHSH, CDR2 LQKENI. V trimming: 6 bases; J trimming: 7 bases; junction bases outside the gene matches: 7. The CDR3 region is CASSRDRADQPQHF. The CDR3 DNA reads as TGTGCCAGCTCCCGGGACAGGGCAGACCAGCCCCAGCATTTT.

This chain links TRBV19 with TRBJ2-1, with TRBD2 matching 11 bases. The V gene's germline CDR1 is LNHDA and CDR2 SQIVND (reference sequence). There are 17 residues in the CDR3. The ends lost 5 bases at V and 5 bases at J; junction bases unmatched: 11. Here the CDR3 reads CASSGGTTSGVDNEQFF. CDR3 coding DNA: TGTGCCAGTAGTGGAGGGACGACTAGCGGGGTTGACAATGAGCAGTTCTTC.

The chain carries TRBV7-6 and TRBJ2-3; D is unresolved. Germline V gene lookup returns CDR1 SGHVS and CDR2 FNYEAQ. Trimming pared 1 base from V and 2 bases from J, leaving 10 bases between. This CDR3 has 15 residues. The CDR3 sequence is CASSLGLAVTDTQYF. In nucleotides, the CDR3 is TGTGCCAGCAGCTTAGGTCTGGCGGTCACAGATACGCAGTATTTT. The full variable domain, in which reference TRBV7-6 and TRBJ2-3 provide the parts outside the CDR3, is GAGVSQSPRYKVTKRGQDVALRCDPISGHVSLYWYRQALGQGPEFLTYFNYEAQQDKSGLPNDRFSAERPEGSISTLTIQRTEQRDSAMYRCASSLGLAVTDTQYFGPGTRLTVL.

The chain employs TRBV5-6 and TRBJ1-6; D is uncertain. The CDR3 is 12 residues long. The germline V gene encodes CDR1 SGHDT and CDR2 YYEEEE. Trimming pared 4 bases from V and 10 bases from J, leaving 9 bases between. The CDR3 protein is CASSQAWSPLHF. In DNA form, the CDR3 reads TGTGCCAGCAGCCAAGCGTGGTCACCCCTCCACTTT.